This T cell receptor (beta chain) originates from a study of cytomegalovirus exposure and HLA in healthy donors. The PCR made use of 60 Vbeta and 13 Jbeta primers. The protocol was immunoSEQ multiplex PCR, while the TCRdb copy is restricted to in-frame clones and leaves out a portion. Seen here are 150,000 to 200,000 clones, roughly 76% observed once, and the top ten hold 4.9%. This CDR3 spans 18 amino acids. V lost 7 bases, J lost 8 bases, and 29 bases lay in between. Germline values: CDR1 MDHEN, CDR2 SYDVKM. Only a few counts were recorded for this clone. The chain carries TRBV28 and TRBJ1-4; tentative D call: TRBD1 (6 bases). This receptor was taken from a woman younger than 35 in good health and CMV-seropositive. Material for sequencing was PBMCs. CDR3 residues: CASTSLGDTPAGIEKLFF. The CDR3 DNA reads TGTGCCAGCACCTCGCTAGGGGACACCCCCGCAGGAATAGAAAAACTGTTTTTT.